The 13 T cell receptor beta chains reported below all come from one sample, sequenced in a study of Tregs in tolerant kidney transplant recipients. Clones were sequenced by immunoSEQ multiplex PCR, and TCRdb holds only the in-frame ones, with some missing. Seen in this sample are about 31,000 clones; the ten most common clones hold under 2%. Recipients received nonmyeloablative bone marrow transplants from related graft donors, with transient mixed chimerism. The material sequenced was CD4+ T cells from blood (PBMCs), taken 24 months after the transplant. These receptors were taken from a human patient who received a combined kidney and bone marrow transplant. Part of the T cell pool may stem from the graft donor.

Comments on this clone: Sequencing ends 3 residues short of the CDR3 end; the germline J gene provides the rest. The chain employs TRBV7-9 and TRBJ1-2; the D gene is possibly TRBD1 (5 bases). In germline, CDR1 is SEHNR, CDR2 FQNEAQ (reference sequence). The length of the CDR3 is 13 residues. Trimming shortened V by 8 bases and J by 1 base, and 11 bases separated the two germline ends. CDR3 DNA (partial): TGTGCCAGCCCCTTGGGGGGTAACTATGGC. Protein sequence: CASPLGGNYG. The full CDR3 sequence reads CASPLGGNYGYTF.

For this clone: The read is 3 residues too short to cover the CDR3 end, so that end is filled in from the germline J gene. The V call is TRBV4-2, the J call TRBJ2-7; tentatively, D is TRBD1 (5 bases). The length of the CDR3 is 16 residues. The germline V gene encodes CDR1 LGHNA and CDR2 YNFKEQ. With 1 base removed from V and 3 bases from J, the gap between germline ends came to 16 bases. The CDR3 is CASSQGGQGHLYEQYF. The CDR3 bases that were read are TGTGCCAGCAGCCAAGGGGGCCAGGGCCACCTCTACGAG.

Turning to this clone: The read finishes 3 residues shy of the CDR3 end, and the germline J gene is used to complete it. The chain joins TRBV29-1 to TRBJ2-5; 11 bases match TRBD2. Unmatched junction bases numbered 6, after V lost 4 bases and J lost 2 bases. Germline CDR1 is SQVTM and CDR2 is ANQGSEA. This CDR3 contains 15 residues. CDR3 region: CSVAASGGWQETQYF. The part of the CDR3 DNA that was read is TGCAGCGTTGCGGCTAGCGGGGGGTGGCAAGAGACC.

The covered CDR3 bases are TGCGCCAGCAGCAAGAACAGGGGACTTGGAAACACC. This gives the protein CASSKNRGLGNT. In full, the CDR3 reads CASSKNRGLGNTIYF. This chain links TRBV5-1 with TRBJ1-3, with 7 bases matching TRBD1. The read gets to within 3 residues of the CDR3 end, and the germline J gene fills in the rest. The CDR3 sequence is 15 residues long. Trimming at V came to 4 bases and at J to 3 bases, leaving 7 bases not matched to a gene. The germline V gene encodes CDR1 SGHRS and CDR2 YFSETQ.

The CDR3 loop is CASSTGDRGLNEQFF. The part of the CDR3 DNA that was read is TGTGCCAGCAGCACGGGGGACAGGGGCTTGAATGAG. The V gene is TRBV7-2, the J gene TRBJ2-1, with TRBD1 identical over 10 bases. The sequence runs out 3 residues before the end of the CDR3; the remainder is reconstructed from the germline J gene. Germline V CDR1 and CDR2: SGHTA, FQGNSA. With 5 bases clipped from V and 7 bases from J, the junction kept 8 bases outside the gene matches. This CDR3 contains 15 residues.

Partial CDR3 DNA: TGCGCCAGCAGCCCCGGGGTACCTTCAGATACG. Protein sequence: CASSPGVPSDT. The full-length CDR3 reads as CASSPGVPSDTQYF. V gene TRBV5-1 combines with J gene TRBJ2-3, with D maybe TRBD2 (5 bases). The CDR3 extends 3 residues past the end of the read, so its final part is completed from the germline J gene. The ends were cut back, 4 bases at V and 4 bases at J, with 13 bases in the middle. Germline lookup yields CDR1 SGHRS and CDR2 YFSETQ. This CDR3 contains 14 residues.

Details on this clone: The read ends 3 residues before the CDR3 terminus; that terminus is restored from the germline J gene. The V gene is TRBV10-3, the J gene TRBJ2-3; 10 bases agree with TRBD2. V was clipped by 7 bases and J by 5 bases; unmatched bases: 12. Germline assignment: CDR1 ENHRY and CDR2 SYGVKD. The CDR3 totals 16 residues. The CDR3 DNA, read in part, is TGTGCCATCATGAAGGGGCTAGCGGGAGTGATAGATACG. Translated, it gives CAIMKGLAGVIDT. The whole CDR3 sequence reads CAIMKGLAGVIDTQYF.

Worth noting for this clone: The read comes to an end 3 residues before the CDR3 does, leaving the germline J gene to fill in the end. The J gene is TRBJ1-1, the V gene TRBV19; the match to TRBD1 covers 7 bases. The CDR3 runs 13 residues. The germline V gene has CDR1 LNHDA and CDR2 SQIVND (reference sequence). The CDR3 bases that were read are TGTGCCAGTCGCGAACCAGGGGGTTGGGAA. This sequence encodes CASREPGGWE. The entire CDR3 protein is CASREPGGWEAFF.

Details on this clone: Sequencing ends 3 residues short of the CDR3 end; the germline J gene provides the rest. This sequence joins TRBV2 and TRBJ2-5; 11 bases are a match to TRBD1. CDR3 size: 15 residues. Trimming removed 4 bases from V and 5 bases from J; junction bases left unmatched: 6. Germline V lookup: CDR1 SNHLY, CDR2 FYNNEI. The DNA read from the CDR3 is TGTGCCAGCAGTGCCTGGGACAGGGGGTGGGAGACC. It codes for CASSAWDRGWET. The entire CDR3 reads CASSAWDRGWETQYF.

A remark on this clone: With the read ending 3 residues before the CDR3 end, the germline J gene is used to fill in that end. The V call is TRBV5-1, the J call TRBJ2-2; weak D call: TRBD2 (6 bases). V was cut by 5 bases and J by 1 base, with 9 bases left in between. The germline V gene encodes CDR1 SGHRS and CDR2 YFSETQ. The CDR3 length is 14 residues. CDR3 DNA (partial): TGCGCCAGCAGAGGAGCGGGGAACACCGGGGAG. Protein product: CASRGAGNTGE. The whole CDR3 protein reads CASRGAGNTGELFF.

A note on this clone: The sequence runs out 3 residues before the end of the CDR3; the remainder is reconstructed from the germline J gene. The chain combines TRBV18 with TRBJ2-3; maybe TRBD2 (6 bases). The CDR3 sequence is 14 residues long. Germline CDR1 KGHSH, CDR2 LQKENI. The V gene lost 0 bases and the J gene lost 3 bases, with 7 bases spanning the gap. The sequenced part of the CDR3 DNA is TGTGCCAGCTCACCACCGGCGGGAACAGATACG. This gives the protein CASSPPAGTDT. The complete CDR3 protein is CASSPPAGTDTQYF.

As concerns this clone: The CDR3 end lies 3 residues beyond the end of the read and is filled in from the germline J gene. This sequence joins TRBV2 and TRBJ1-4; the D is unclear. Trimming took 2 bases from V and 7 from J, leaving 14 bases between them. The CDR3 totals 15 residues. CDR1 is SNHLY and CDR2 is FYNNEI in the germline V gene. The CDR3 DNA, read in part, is TGTGCCAGCAGTGAAAAGGACCGCGGGCGTGAAAAA. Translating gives CASSEKDRGREK. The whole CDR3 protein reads CASSEKDRGREKLFF.

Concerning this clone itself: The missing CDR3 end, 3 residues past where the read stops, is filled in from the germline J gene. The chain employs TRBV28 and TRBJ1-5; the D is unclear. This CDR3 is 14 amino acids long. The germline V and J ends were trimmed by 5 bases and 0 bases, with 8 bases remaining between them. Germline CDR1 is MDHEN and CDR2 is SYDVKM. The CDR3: CASSATVSNQPQHF. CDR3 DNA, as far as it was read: TGTGCCAGCAGTGCGACTGTTAGCAATCAGCCC.